The 30 T cell receptor beta chains presented below share a single source sample, sequenced in a study of beta chain features in type 1 diabetes. Study-wide results and limits: Shortening of TCRB CDR3s, moderate but significant, appeared in all four CD4+ subsets of Type 1 diabetes patients.

The antigens for these receptors are not known. The authors reverse transcribed all of the isolated RNA, so sequencing captured expressed TCRB transcripts. Method: immunoSEQ multiplex PCR; TCRdb's copy keeps in-frame clones and lacks some. The profile shows about 260,000 clones, over 20% of them singletons. Specimen: naive CD4+ T cells from blood. The source is a middle-aged woman with type 1 diabetes.

DNA for the CDR3: TGTGCCACGACAGTCGACTATGGCTACACCTTC. It encodes CATTVDYGYTF. V gene TRBV28 combines with J gene TRBJ1-2; possible D gene TRBD1, 5 bases. The ends were cut back, 10 bases at V and 3 bases at J, with 9 bases in the middle. The CDR3 is 11 residues long. CDR1 is MDHEN and CDR2 is SYDVKM in the germline V gene.

This chain joins TRBV5-1 and TRBJ2-1, with 7 bases aligning to TRBD1. Germline CDR1 is SGHRS and CDR2 is YFSETQ. With 0 bases clipped from V and 5 bases from J, the junction kept 2 bases outside the gene matches. This CDR3 is 14 amino acids long. CDR3 DNA: TGCGCCAGCAGCTTGGGGGGGACAGACAATGAGCAGTTCTTC. Its translation: CASSLGGTDNEQFF.

V gene TRBV11-2 combines with J gene TRBJ2-2; D possibly corresponds to TRBD2 (6 bases). The V gene lost 0 bases and the J gene lost 10 bases, with 12 bases spanning the gap. The V gene's germline CDR1 is SGHAT and CDR2 FQNNGV. The CDR3 is 14 amino acids. CDR3 loop: CASSLDGRGTELFF. CDR3 DNA sequence: TGTGCCAGCAGCTTAGATGGCCGGGGGACGGAGCTGTTTTTT.

Only a few counts were recorded for this clone. The V call is TRBV7-2, the J call TRBJ1-4; no clear D. In germline, CDR1 is SGHTA, CDR2 FQGNSA. V lost 3 bases and J lost 5, with 10 bases in between. This CDR3 spans 14 amino acids. The CDR3 region has the DNA TGTGCCAGCAGCTTGGGCAGCACCAATGAAAAACTGTTTTTT. Protein sequence: CASSLGSTNEKLFF.

This clone was detected only a few times. The chain uses TRBV28 and TRBJ1-4; the match to TRBD1 covers 8 bases. Germline assignment: CDR1 MDHEN and CDR2 SYDVKM. The ends lost 4 bases at V and 7 bases at J; junction bases unmatched: 5. The CDR3 consists of 14 residues. Here the CDR3 reads CASSSTGGGEKLFF. CDR3 DNA sequence: TGTGCCAGCAGTTCAACAGGGGGGGGTGAAAAACTGTTTTTT.

This clone was observed a handful of times. The CDR3: CASSLDAGLGGTEAFF. The DNA for the CDR3 is TGTGCCAGCAGCCTGGACGCGGGGCTAGGTGGAACTGAAGCTTTCTTT. The rearrangement links TRBV5-4 to TRBJ1-1; a weak D match, TRBD1 (5 bases). The CDR3 extends over 16 amino acids. The germline V gene has CDR1 SGHNT and CDR2 YYREEE (reference sequence). Trimming removed 4 bases at V and 5 bases at J, with 21 bases between.

The chain carries TRBV30 and TRBJ1-2; the D is unclear. The CDR3 sequence is 14 residues long. The germline V and J ends were trimmed by 0 bases and 5 bases, with 13 bases remaining between them. Germline V gives CDR1 GTSNPN, CDR2 SVGIG (reference sequence). The CDR3 DNA sequence: TGTGCCTGGAGTGTTGGGCCCTCCAGTTATGGCTACACCTTC. Encoded protein: CAWSVGPSSYGYTF.

This clone was counted between two and nine times. This CDR3 is CASSYSTGDQPQHF. The CDR3 bases are TGTGCCAGCAGTTACTCGACAGGGGATCAGCCCCAGCATTTT. The J gene is TRBJ1-5, the V gene TRBV6-5; 8 bases are shared with TRBD1. Per the germline V gene, CDR1 is MNHEY and CDR2 is SVGAGI. After removal of 0 bases from V and 5 bases from J, the junction contained 0 bases not matched to a gene. CDR3 length equals 14 residues.

This clone has only a few counts. The CDR3 region has the DNA TGCGCCAGCAGCTTGGAGGTGGCGGGCGAGCAGTACTTC. It encodes CASSLEVAGEQYF. The rearrangement uses TRBV5-1 and TRBJ2-7; D may be TRBD2 (5 bases). Germline V gene data show CDR1 as SGHRS and CDR2 as YFSETQ. V was shortened by 0 bases and J by 6 bases, with 10 bases between the two germline ends. The CDR3 runs to 13 residues.

This clone was counted only a few times. J is TRBJ2-1 and V is TRBV4-3, with D possibly matching TRBD1 (5 bases). The CDR3 loop spans 12 amino acids. V lost 1 base and J lost 9, with 7 bases in between. Germline V gene lookup returns CDR1 LGHNA and CDR2 YSLEER. The DNA of the CDR3 is TGCGCCAGCAGCCAAGGCAGGGTTGAGCAGTTCTTC. It yields the protein CASSQGRVEQFF.

The chain joins TRBV7-8 to TRBJ2-3; D possibly corresponds to TRBD2 (6 bases). With 5 bases removed from V and 4 bases from J, the gap between germline ends came to 19 bases. The CDR3 sequence is 16 residues long. Germline loops: CDR1 SGHVS, CDR2 FQNEAQ. CDR3: CASSPLRGGEADTQYF. For the CDR3, the DNA is TGTGCCAGCAGCCCTCTTCGGGGCGGGGAGGCAGATACGCAGTATTTT.

The V gene is TRBV11-2, the J gene TRBJ2-5; 8 positions match TRBD1. CDR3 length equals 15 residues. V lost 2 bases, J lost 5 bases, and 7 bases stayed unmatched. Germline V lookup: CDR1 SGHAT, CDR2 FQNNGV. The DNA of the CDR3 is TGTGCCAGCAGCTTAATAGGGACAGGAGGGGAGACCCAGTACTTC. Protein: CASSLIGTGGETQYF.

The rearrangement uses TRBV27 and TRBJ2-4, with 7 bases matching TRBD1. V gave up 5 bases and J gave up 6 bases; unmatched junction bases: 4. CDR3 length: 13 amino acids. CDR1 and CDR2 from the germline V gene are MNHEY and SMNVEV (reference sequence). The CDR3 spells CASSQRDRNIQYF. The CDR3 region has the DNA TGTGCCAGCAGTCAAAGGGACAGAAACATTCAGTACTTC.

The CDR3 region has the DNA TGTGCCAGCAGTTTGAACAGGGACCAGCCCCAGCATTTT. It specifies CASSLNRDQPQHF. This chain links TRBV28 with TRBJ1-5, with D maybe TRBD1 (6 bases). Trimming cost V 3 bases and J 7 bases, with 10 bases left between them. The germline gives CDR1 MDHEN, CDR2 SYDVKM. This CDR3 spans 13 amino acids.

This rearrangement joins TRBV7-9 to TRBJ2-5; TRBD1 matches at 10 bases. There are 14 residues in the CDR3. In germline, CDR1 is SEHNR, CDR2 FQNEAQ (reference sequence). With V trimmed by 5 bases and J by 4 bases, 4 bases remained unmatched. Here the CDR3 reads CASSHDRGRETQYF. The CDR3 region has the DNA TGTGCCAGCAGCCACGACAGGGGGCGAGAGACCCAGTACTTC.

The gene calls are TRBV29-1 and TRBJ1-1; no definite D call. Trimming left V 2 bases short and J 8 bases short, with 9 bases between. The CDR3 is made up of 11 amino acids. Germline loops: CDR1 SQVTM, CDR2 ANQGSEA. The CDR3 DNA is TGCAGCGTTGAATCCTTGTTCGAAGCTTTCTTT. Encoded protein: CSVESLFEAFF.

Only a few counts were recorded for this clone. Other DNA sequences in this sample translate to the same CDR3. The chain employs TRBV5-1 and TRBJ2-1; TRBD1 might be the D (6 bases). V lost 2 bases and J 1 base, leaving 7 bases between the germline ends. There are 14 residues in the CDR3. Per germline, CDR1 SGHRS and CDR2 YFSETQ. The CDR3 DNA sequence: TGCGCCAGCAGCTTAGGACAGTCCTACAATGAGCAGTTCTTC. It is translated as CASSLGQSYNEQFF.

The gene calls are TRBV11-1 and TRBJ1-1; 7 bases align to TRBD1. Trimming removed 6 bases from V and 4 bases from J; junction bases left unmatched: 5. This CDR3 is built from 13 residues. CDR1 and CDR2 from the germline V gene are SGHAT and FQDESV (reference sequence). The CDR3 here is CASSKGAGTEAFF. The DNA for the CDR3 is TGTGCCAGCAGTAAGGGGGCAGGCACTGAAGCTTTCTTT.

This clone has just a few counts. CDR3 in DNA: TGTGCCAGCAGCTCCGGACAGGGTATCGACGAGCAGTACTTC. Encoded protein: CASSSGQGIDEQYF. The rearrangement uses TRBV7-2 and TRBJ2-7, with 8 bases identical to TRBD1. Germline CDR1 SGHTA, CDR2 FQGNSA. CDR3 length: 14 amino acids. With 4 bases clipped from V and 5 bases from J, the junction kept 7 bases outside the gene matches.

This clone was counted only a few times. V is TRBV9 and J is TRBJ1-1; D is ambiguous. Germline lookup yields CDR1 SGDLS and CDR2 YYNGEE. V lost 0 bases and J lost 12, with 15 bases in between. This CDR3 is built from 13 residues. CDR3 in amino acids: CASSVEVIGGTFF. In DNA form, the CDR3 reads TGTGCCAGCAGCGTAGAAGTGATTGGAGGGACTTTCTTT.

The chain recombines TRBV7-8 with TRBJ2-3, with 13 bases that match TRBD2. J lost 4 bases, V lost 2 bases, and 6 bases had no gene match. This CDR3 region has 17 residues. The germline CDR1 and CDR2 sequences are SGHVS and FQNEAQ. The CDR3 region is CASSLTSGRAGADTQYF. DNA of the CDR3: TGTGCCAGCAGCTTAACTAGCGGGAGGGCAGGTGCAGATACGCAGTATTTT. Supplemented by reference TRBV7-8 and TRBJ2-3, the full variable domain reads GAGVSQSPRYKVAKRGQDVALRCDPISGHVSLFWYQQALGQGPEFLTYFQNEAQLDKSGLPSDRFFAERPEGSVSTLKIQRTQQEDSAVYLCASSLTSGRAGADTQYFGPGTRLTVL.

Only one count was recorded for this clone. The chain uses TRBV7-2 and TRBJ2-7; 8 positions match TRBD1. The CDR3 runs 15 residues. With 3 bases clipped from V and 0 bases from J, the junction kept 4 bases outside the gene matches. CDR1 SGHTA and CDR2 FQGNSA come from the germline V gene. The CDR3 protein is CASSLGQAFSYEQYF. As DNA, the CDR3 is TGTGCCAGCAGCTTGGGACAGGCCTTCTCCTACGAGCAGTACTTC.

This clone has only a few counts. The V call is TRBV15, the J call TRBJ1-1; 9 nucleotides align to TRBD1. This CDR3 contains 13 residues. Germline V lookup: CDR1 LNHNV, CDR2 YYDKDF (reference sequence). Germline trimming cut 5 bases from V and 11 bases from J; bases unmatched to any gene: 9. The CDR3 DNA sequence: TGTGCCACCAGCTGGGGACAGGGTTTCAGGGCTTTCTTT. The encoded protein is CATSWGQGFRAFF.

As concerns this clone: The identical CDR3 is also encoded by other nucleotide sequences in the sample. The genes are TRBV2 and TRBJ1-5; no clear D gene. Germline V gene lookup returns CDR1 SNHLY and CDR2 FYNNEI. Trimming removed 4 bases from V and 4 bases from J, with 5 bases in between. The length of the CDR3 is 12 residues. The CDR3: CASSGGNQPQHF. In DNA, the CDR3 is TGTGCCAGCAGTGGAGGAAATCAGCCCCAGCATTTT.

The chain joins TRBV29-1 to TRBJ2-2; 9 nucleotides line up with TRBD1. V was clipped by 6 bases and J by 0 bases; unmatched bases: 8. The germline CDR1 and CDR2 sequences are SQVTM and ANQGSEA. This CDR3 has 16 amino acids. The CDR3 sequence: CSVPDRGETNTGELFF. The CDR3 DNA is TGCAGCGTCCCCGACAGGGGGGAGACGAACACCGGGGAGCTGTTTTTT.

This clone was observed a few times. The chain joins TRBV29-1 to TRBJ2-5; TRBD1 is a possible D gene (6 bases). The tail of the sequence fits TRBJ2-7 better, so the J call may be wrong. CDR3 length: 13 residues. Per germline, CDR1 SQVTM and CDR2 ANQGSEA. The CDR3 loop reads CSVFQGRTYEQYF. The CDR3 DNA follows: TGCAGCGTTTTCCAGGGGCGAACCTACGAGCAGTACTTC.

This clone was seen only a few times. The chain has TRBV7-9 and TRBJ1-4; the match to TRBD1 covers 8 bases. Unmatched junction bases numbered 8, after V lost 6 bases and J lost 5 bases. Germline V gene sequence: CDR1 SEHNR, CDR2 FQNEAQ (reference sequence). This CDR3 region has 15 residues. CDR3 region: CASSSLQGGNEKLFF. CDR3 bases: TGTGCCAGCAGTTCCTTACAGGGGGGAAATGAAAAACTGTTTTTT.

There are a few counts of this clone. The chain couples TRBV18 to TRBJ2-1; unclear D gene. CDR1 and CDR2 (germline): KGHSH, LQKENI. This CDR3 has 14 residues. Trimming cost V 3 bases and J 6 bases, with 12 bases left between them. In nucleotides, the CDR3 is TGTGCCAGCTCACCTAGTGGAGAACCCAATGAGCAGTTCTTC. Translated, it gives CASSPSGEPNEQFF.

The chain links TRBV19 to TRBJ1-2; D is unresolved. V lost 6 bases and J lost 5, with 10 bases in between. CDR1 LNHDA and CDR2 SQIVND come from the germline V gene (reference sequence). This CDR3 has 12 residues. CDR3 bases: TGTGCCAGTAGGCCTCCACTGTATGGCTACACCTTC. This codes for CASRPPLYGYTF.

As for this clone: This sample includes further DNA sequences coding for the same CDR3. This rearrangement joins TRBV7-3 to TRBJ2-3; no clear D. The germline gives CDR1 SGHTA, CDR2 FQGTGA. This CDR3 comprises 14 residues. Trimming took 5 bases from V and 1 from J, leaving 10 bases between them. The CDR3 DNA is TGTGCCAGCAGCCTCGACCGGGGCACAGATACGCAGTATTTT. It specifies CASSLDRGTDTQYF.